This is a list of T cell receptor beta chains from one sample in a study of identical twins. TCRdb passed the 5' RACE reads through MiXCR, listing each CDR3 protein once. The sample records 200,000 to 250,000 distinct CDR3 sequences, over 9.5% being singletons. This sample was also put to use in a study of yellow fever vaccine responses in identical twins.

The sequencing sample was made of memory (CD45RO+) T cells sorted from blood. These receptors originate from a woman younger than 35 in good health. Each CDR3 is given with its conserved first and last residue. A D gene is named only where the DNA matches it firmly. Some rows have no size entry. The others give once, few or many, or a class for an expanded clone.

>TRBJ2-3|TRBV7-3|NA|NA
TGTGCCAGCAGCTCCCCTACAGGAGATACGCAGTATTTT
CASSSPTGDTQYF
>TRBJ2-3|TRBV20-1|few|NA
TGCAGTGCTACCCTCTCAATAGGACCTCGCACAGATACGCAGTATTTT
CSATLSIGPRTDTQYF
>TRBJ1-1|TRBV6-4|NA|NA
TGTGCCAGCAGCCAATCGGCTGGTGCGAACACTGAAGCTTTCTTT
CASSQSAGANTEAFF
>TRBJ2-7|TRBV5-1|few|NA
TGCGCCAGCAGCTTAGGAGACTATCCCTACGAGCAGTACTTC
CASSLGDYPYEQYF
>TRBJ2-1|TRBV9|few|NA
TGTGCCAGCAGCGTAGACGCCCCGGATGAGCAGTTCTTC
CASSVDAPDEQFF
>TRBJ2-1|TRBV5-1|many|NA
TGCGCCAGCAGCTTAACAGGTGCTTATTACAATGAGCAGTTCTTC
CASSLTGAYYNEQFF
>TRBJ2-1|TRBV10-3|few|NA
TGTGCCATCGCCGGTCACAATGAGCAGTTCTTC
CAIAGHNEQFF
>TRBJ2-7|TRBV18|NA|NA
TGTGCCAGCTCACCTACTTTGGGGGAAGAGCAGTACTTC
CASSPTLGEEQYF
>TRBJ2-1|TRBV18|medium-sized|NA
TGTGCCAGCTCACCACTCCCGGGGTACAATGAGCAGTTCTTC
CASSPLPGYNEQFF
>TRBJ2-2|TRBV20-1|NA|NA
TGCAGTGCTAGAGAGGGGCAGCGCCGTGGCCCGAACACCGGGGAGCTGTTTTTT
CSAREGQRRGPNTGELFF
>TRBJ2-5|TRBV7-7|many|TRBD1
TGTGCTAGCAGCTTAGGGACAGGGCGGCGAGAGACCCAGTACTTC
CASSLGTGRRETQYF
>TRBJ1-1|TRBV7-8|many|NA
TGTGCCAGCAGCTTAGACTCCGGGCTGAACACTGAAGCTTTCTTT
CASSLDSGLNTEAFF
>TRBJ2-4|TRBV20-1|NA|NA
TGCAGTGCTAGAGAAGCCGGGCCAAAAAACATTCAGTACTTC
CSAREAGPKNIQYF
>TRBJ2-7|TRBV27|few|TRBD1
TGTGCCAGCAGGAGGACAGGGGGGGCTTACGAGCAGTACTTC
CASRRTGGAYEQYF